The 14 T cell receptor beta chains in this list originate from one sample, sequenced in a study of T cells in Graves' hyperthyroidism and ophthalmopathy. Regions amplified from RNA transcripts were the TCR beta CDR3 regions. First-round RT-PCR targeting the TCR CDR3 was performed with the HTBI primer set. TCRdb recomputed calls from the multiplex PCR reads with MiXCR, one row per CDR3 protein. The table shows fewer than 550,000 distinct CDR3 sequences, with around a quarter occurring only once. Sequencing was carried out using blood. These receptors came from a young woman with Graves' ophthalmopathy.

The chain links TRBV2 to TRBJ1-5; D perhaps matches TRBD1 (5 bases). Trimming stripped 10 bases from V and 4 bases from J, with 17 bases between. Germline V gene data show CDR1 as SNHLY and CDR2 as FYNNEI. The CDR3 length is 14 residues. Written as DNA, the CDR3 is TGTGCCATCAGCTTTATGGGGGGAAATCAGCCCCAGCATTTT. Translation: CAISFMGGNQPQHF.

The chain has TRBV7-8 and TRBJ1-1; D uncertain. The CDR3 loop spans 12 amino acids. Trimming took 0 bases from V and 10 from J, leaving 9 bases between them. CDR1 is SGHVS, CDR2 FQNEAQ, per germline. The CDR3 sequence is CASSLADGRAFF. The CDR3 DNA reads as TGTGCCAGCAGCTTAGCGGATGGCAGAGCTTTCTTT. The full variable domain, rest sourced from reference TRBV7-8 and TRBJ1-1, is GAGVSQSPRYKVAKRGQDVALRCDPISGHVSLFWYQQALGQGPEFLTYFQNEAQLDKSGLPSDRFFAERPEGSVSTLKIQRTQQEDSAVYLCASSLADGRAFFGQGTRLTVV.

This clonotype has more than one count but fewer than ten. The rearrangement links TRBV6-1 to TRBJ1-1; TRBD1 matches 7 bases. CDR3 length: 14 residues. CDR1 is MNHNS, CDR2 SASEGT, per germline. J lost 0 bases, V lost 10 bases, and 8 bases had no gene match. The CDR3 nucleotides are TGTGCCACGCGTACCGGGACAGTGAACACTGAAGCTTTCTTT. Its protein product is CATRTGTVNTEAFF.

Turning to this clonotype: This sequence may be a read error, since a much larger clone differs from it by one base. V and J are TRBV19 and TRBJ2-2; TRBD1 is a possible D gene (6 bases). The CDR3 length is 16 residues. Germline CDR1 LNHDA, CDR2 SQIVND (reference sequence). V gave up 11 bases and J gave up 0 bases, with 19 bases separating them. The CDR3 protein is CARGFTGTTNTGELFF. For the CDR3, the DNA is TGTGCCCGTGGGTTTACCGGGACAACGAACACCGGGGAGCTGTTTTTT.

The chain uses TRBV15 and TRBJ2-7; possible D gene TRBD2, 7 bases. The CDR3 spans 14 residues. The V end lost 3 bases, the J end lost 2 bases, and 11 bases lay between the germline ends. CDR1 LNHNV and CDR2 YYDKDF come from the germline V gene (reference sequence). Here the CDR3 reads CATSSGGPTYEQYF. The CDR3 region has the DNA TGTGCCACCAGCAGCGGGGGGCCGACCTACGAGCAGTACTTC. Together with reference TRBV15 and TRBJ2-7, the CDR3 gives the full variable domain: DAMVIQNPRYQVTQFGKPVTLSCSQTLNHNVMYWYQQKSSQAPKLLFHYYDKDFNNEADTPDNFQSRRPNTSFCFLDIRSPGLGDTAMYLCATSSGGPTYEQYFGPGTRLTVT.

The gene calls are TRBV19 and TRBJ1-1, with TRBD1 identical over 7 bases. The V segment lost 10 bases and the J segment 5 bases; nucleotides outside the gene matches: 7. There are 12 residues in the CDR3. Germline V gives CDR1 LNHDA, CDR2 SQIVND (reference sequence). The CDR3 here is CATQDRATEAFF. CDR3 nucleotide sequence: TGTGCCACCCAAGACAGGGCAACTGAAGCTTTCTTT. Based on the CDR3 plus reference TRBV19 and TRBJ1-1, the full variable domain is DGGITQSPKYLFRKEGQNVTLSCEQNLNHDAMYWYRQDPGQGLRLIYYSQIVNDFQKGDIAEGYSVSREKKESFPLTVTSAQKNPTAFYLCATQDRATEAFFGQGTRLTVV.

This clonotype was detected ten times or more. The rearrangement links TRBV12-3 or TRBV12-4 to TRBJ1-2, with 9 bases that match TRBD1. The CDR3 is 12 amino acids. V lost 7 bases and J lost 6; bases outside the gene matches: 3. CDR3 loop: CASKGTGNGYTF. For the CDR3, the DNA is TGTGCCAGCAAAGGGACAGGGAATGGCTACACCTTC.

This clonotype was seen ten or more times. The chain is built from TRBV20-1 and TRBJ2-3; 10 bases map to TRBD2. Germline V CDR1 and CDR2: DFQATT, SNEGSKA (reference sequence). There are 14 residues in the CDR3. J lost 1 base, V lost 4 bases, and 2 bases had no gene match. The CDR3 spells CSAKLAGRTDTQYF. CDR3 nucleotides: TGCAGTGCTAAACTAGCGGGGCGCACAGATACGCAGTATTTT.

This clonotype has a count of ten or more. This chain uses TRBV7-2 with TRBJ2-7; TRBD1 matches 9 bases. The germline V gene has CDR1 SGHTA and CDR2 FQGNSA. J gave up 3 bases and V 4 bases, and 4 bases lay outside the gene matches. The CDR3 is 14 residues long. CDR3 region: CASSSDRGRYEQYF. The CDR3, as DNA: TGTGCCAGCAGCTCGGACAGGGGCCGCTACGAGCAGTACTTC.

This clonotype has a count of ten or more. V usage is TRBV7-8 and J usage is TRBJ1-1; D possibly corresponds to TRBD1 (5 bases). In germline, CDR1 is SGHVS, CDR2 FQNEAQ. Between the trimmed V and J ends, which lost 3 bases and 2 bases, there was a span of 10 bases. This CDR3 is built from 14 residues. The CDR3 loop is CASSFSGYNTEAFF. As DNA, the CDR3 is TGTGCCAGCAGCTTTTCAGGGTATAACACTGAAGCTTTCTTT.

This clonotype appeared a few times. The chain combines TRBV12-5 with TRBJ1-5; D perhaps matches TRBD1 (5 bases). The germline gives CDR1 LGHNT, CDR2 FRNRAP. CDR3 size: 15 residues. The V end was cut by 5 bases, the J end by 3 bases, with 14 bases between. The CDR3 loop is CASGGGTNPNQPQHF. In DNA, the CDR3 is TGTGCTAGTGGTGGGGGGACTAACCCCAATCAGCCCCAGCATTTT.

This clonotype showed up just a few times. V is TRBV2 and J is TRBJ2-2; a possible D gene is TRBD2 (6 bases). The CDR3 covers 14 residues. Trimming left V 3 bases short and J 6 bases short, with 11 bases between. Germline V gene data show CDR1 as SNHLY and CDR2 as FYNNEI. The CDR3 here is CASSDESGAGELFF. The CDR3 DNA is TGTGCCAGCAGTGACGAGTCGGGGGCCGGGGAGCTGTTTTTT.

Regarding this clonotype: No conserved phenylalanine or tryptophan ends this CDR3, so it is likely a read error. The rearrangement uses TRBV7-2 and TRBJ2-5; 9 bases are a match to TRBD2. The CDR3 runs to 14 residues. The J segment lost 0 bases and the V segment lost 5 bases, leaving 1 base of the junction unmatched. Germline V gene lookup returns CDR1 SGHTA and CDR2 FQGNSA. The CDR3 reads CASSRTSDQETQYS. The DNA for the CDR3 is TGTGCCAGCAGCAGGACTAGCGACCAAGAGACCCAGTACTCC.

This clonotype was seen at least ten times. The chain couples TRBV5-1 to TRBJ2-7, with D perhaps assigned TRBD1 or TRBD2 (5 bases each). The CDR3 length is 15 residues. Trimming stripped 4 bases from V and 0 bases from J, with 14 bases between. Germline V gives CDR1 SGHRS, CDR2 YFSETQ. The DNA of the CDR3 is TGCGCCAGCAGCCAGGACACGGGGAGCTCCTACGAGCAGTACTTC. It codes for CASSQDTGSSYEQYF.